Presented here are 23 T cell receptor beta chains from one specimen sequenced in a study of blood T cells in healthy people across ages. Alongside a J-beta primer mix, a sample-barcoded 5' primer served in a second PCR lasting roughly 7 to 11 cycles. TCRdb re-called the 5' RACE reads through MiXCR, storing one row per CDR3 protein. The sample carries about 1.5 million distinct CDR3 sequences, about 45% recorded once. The sample taken for sequencing was blood. These TCRs come from a woman aged 18-30 years in good health.

This sequence joins TRBV4-1 and TRBJ1-5; no firm D call. The CDR3 consists of 17 residues. Germline CDR1 is MGHRA and CDR2 is YSYEKL. V was pared by 2 bases and J by 2 bases, with 16 bases between. The CDR3 coding sequence is TGCGCCAGCAGCCAAATGGCCACCTCTCGGGGCAATCAGCCCCAGCATTTT. Its translation: CASSQMATSRGNQPQHF.

This sequence joins TRBV6-5 and TRBJ2-1; TRBD2 agrees at 9 bases. The V gene's germline CDR1 is MNHEY and CDR2 SVGAGI. J was trimmed by 10 bases and V by 4 bases; bases with no gene match: 8. The CDR3 covers 14 residues. The CDR3 here is CASSFSGSWGEQFF. The CDR3 DNA follows: TGTGCCAGCAGTTTTAGCGGGAGTTGGGGAGAGCAGTTCTTC.

The V gene is TRBV7-9, the J gene TRBJ1-2; weak D call: TRBD1 (6 bases). CDR3 size: 16 residues. Germline CDR1 reads SEHNR; CDR2 reads FQNEAQ (reference sequence). V lost 1 base and J lost 8, with 20 bases in between. The CDR3 coding sequence is TGTGCCAGCAGCTTAGACCCGGGACAAGAACGACTCGGCTACACCTTC. Translating it yields CASSLDPGQERLGYTF.

CDR3 loop: CASSFPDRAAKNIQYF. The CDR3 coding sequence is TGTGCCAGCAGCTTCCCGGACAGGGCCGCCAAAAACATTCAGTACTTC. The V call is TRBV11-2, the J call TRBJ2-4; 8 bases agree with TRBD1. The CDR3 is 16 amino acids. Germline values: CDR1 SGHAT, CDR2 FQNNGV. Germline trimming cut 3 bases from V and 1 base from J; bases unmatched to any gene: 5.

This chain links TRBV6-2 or TRBV6-3 with TRBJ2-1; 8 positions match TRBD1. CDR1 MNHEY and CDR2 SVGEGT come from the germline V gene. V was pared by 6 bases and J by 6 bases, with 10 bases of the junction left unmatched. The CDR3 has 15 amino acids. The CDR3 spells CASRMDRVNGNEQFF. CDR3 bases: TGTGCCAGCAGGATGGACAGGGTTAATGGCAATGAGCAGTTCTTC.

This clonotype was counted a few times. The chain is built from TRBV28 and TRBJ1-2, with TRBD1 matching 10 bases. The CDR3 is 13 residues long. In germline, CDR1 is MDHEN, CDR2 SYDVKM. With V trimmed by 5 bases and J by 5 bases, 2 bases remained unmatched. For the CDR3, the DNA is TGTGCCAGCAGTGGGACAGGGGAGTATGGCTACACCTTC. Translated: CASSGTGEYGYTF.

Notes on this clonotype: At one end the junction does not follow the germline gene, possibly because of a read error. The chain has TRBV7-8 and TRBJ2-7; D might be TRBD2 (5 bases). CDR3 length equals 13 residues. Per the germline V gene, CDR1 is SGHVS and CDR2 is FQNEAQ. Here the CDR3 reads CASSVALSDEQYF. CDR3 bases: TGTGCCAGCAGCGTAGCGCTGTCAGACGAGCAGTACTTC. Full variable domain (outside the CDR3, taken from reference TRBV7-8 and TRBJ2-7): GAGVSQSPRYKVAKRGQDVALRCDPISGHVSLFWYQQALGQGPEFLTYFQNEAQLDKSGLPSDRFFAERPEGSVSTLKIQRTQQEDSAVYLCASSVALSDEQYFGPGTRLTVT.

V and J are TRBV7-9 and TRBJ1-2; 8 nucleotides agree with TRBD1. The germline gives CDR1 SEHNR, CDR2 FQNEAQ (reference sequence). The CDR3 length is 14 residues. Trimming at V came to 1 base and at J to 8 bases, leaving 6 bases not matched to a gene. For the CDR3, the DNA is TGTGCCAGCAGCTTAGTGGGACAGGCTCGAGGCTACACCTTC. Its translation: CASSLVGQARGYTF.

J is TRBJ2-5 and V is TRBV20-1; unclear D gene. This CDR3 has 10 residues. The germline V gene encodes CDR1 DFQATT and CDR2 SNEGSKA (reference sequence). The germline V and J ends were trimmed by 3 bases and 11 bases, with 10 bases remaining between them. Here the CDR3 DNA reads TGCAGTGCTAGCAACGATGAGCAGTACTTC. Translating gives CSASNDEQYF.

This sequence joins TRBV6-1 and TRBJ2-7; D call uncertain. The V end lost 2 bases, the J end lost 3 bases, and 14 bases lay between the germline ends. In germline, CDR1 is MNHNS, CDR2 SASEGT. This CDR3 has 15 residues. Here the CDR3 DNA reads TGTGCCAGCAGTGAAATTAGGACGACCCACTACGAGCAGTACTTC. Translating gives CASSEIRTTHYEQYF.

The rearrangement joins TRBV20-1 to TRBJ1-6, with unresolved D. Germline V gives CDR1 DFQATT, CDR2 SNEGSKA (reference sequence). This CDR3 comprises 13 residues. The V end was cut by 6 bases, the J end by 5 bases, with 11 bases between. The CDR3 reads CSARPAHNSPLHF. The CDR3, as DNA: TGCAGTGCCCGACCGGCCCATAATTCACCCCTCCACTTT.

J is TRBJ2-1 and V is TRBV14; 10 bases fit TRBD2. V lost 4 bases and J lost 2; bases outside the gene matches: 5. Germline V gives CDR1 SGHDN, CDR2 FVKESK. The CDR3 totals 16 residues. This CDR3 reads CASSPRTSGTYNEQFF. The CDR3, as DNA: TGTGCCAGCAGCCCCCGGACTAGCGGAACCTACAATGAGCAGTTCTTC.

The chain joins TRBV20-1 to TRBJ2-5; the match to TRBD2 covers 8 bases. V lost 8 bases, J lost 2 bases, and 7 bases stayed unmatched. Per the germline V gene, CDR1 is DFQATT and CDR2 is SNEGSKA (reference sequence). The CDR3 runs to 13 residues. The CDR3 DNA follows: TGCAGTAGTTTAACTAGCGGTCAAGAGACCCAGTACTTC. It is translated as CSSLTSGQETQYF.

Concerning this clonotype itself: This may stem from a read error, because a much larger clone lies one nucleotide away. The chain employs TRBV7-2 and TRBJ2-7; 7 nucleotides match TRBD1. The CDR3 is made up of 14 amino acids. Trimming removed 5 bases from V and 3 bases from J; junction bases left unmatched: 7. CDR1 is SGHTA and CDR2 is FQGNSA in the germline V gene. The CDR3 loop is CASSVSGQIYEQYF. CDR3 in DNA: TGTGCCAGCAGCGTCTCGGGACAGATCTACGAGCAGTACTTC.

Only a few counts were recorded for this clonotype. This chain connects TRBV2 to TRBJ2-1; D remains ambiguous. Trimming shortened V by 2 bases and J by 0 bases, and 8 bases separated the two germline ends. Per germline, CDR1 SNHLY and CDR2 FYNNEI. The CDR3 has 15 amino acids. CDR3: CASSETPSSYNEQFF. CDR3 DNA sequence: TGTGCCAGCAGTGAAACCCCGAGCTCCTACAATGAGCAGTTCTTC.

This chain connects TRBV9 to TRBJ1-1, with D tentatively TRBD1 (5 bases). CDR1 SGDLS and CDR2 YYNGEE come from the germline V gene. The V end was cut by 5 bases, the J end by 5 bases, with 16 bases between. CDR3 size: 14 residues. CDR3 DNA: TGTGCCAGCAGTCGGGGGGTTGGAAAAACTGAAGCTTTCTTT. It yields the protein CASSRGVGKTEAFF.

This clonotype has just a few counts. The V call is TRBV20-1, the J call TRBJ2-7, with TRBD1 matching 7 bases. The CDR3 runs 13 residues. J lost 2 bases, V lost 3 bases, and 4 bases had no gene match. CDR1 and CDR2 from the germline V gene are DFQATT and SNEGSKA (reference sequence). The DNA of the CDR3 is TGCAGTGCTAGGTGGGACAGCACCTACGAGCAGTACTTC. This gives the protein CSARWDSTYEQYF.

The gene calls are TRBV7-2 and TRBJ2-3; D might be TRBD1 (6 bases). V lost 6 bases and J 5 bases, leaving 18 bases between the germline ends. The CDR3 contains 15 residues. CDR1 SGHTA and CDR2 FQGNSA come from the germline V gene. This chain's CDR3 is CASSQRQAAGDTQYF. The CDR3 coding sequence is TGTGCCAGCAGTCAAAGACAGGCTGCTGGAGATACGCAGTATTTT.

The V call is TRBV7-2, the J call TRBJ2-1; D remains unclear. Trimming took off 1 base at V and 5 bases at J, with 12 bases between the two ends. Germline lookup yields CDR1 SGHTA and CDR2 FQGNSA. The CDR3 sequence is 15 residues long. In DNA form, the CDR3 reads TGTGCCAGCAGCTTAGTAAGTTGGGATCACAATGAGCAGTTCTTC. Its translation is CASSLVSWDHNEQFF. The entire variable domain, with the rest obtained from reference TRBV7-2 and TRBJ2-1, is as follows: GAGVSQSPSNKVTEKGKDVELRCDPISGHTALYWYRQSLGQGLEFLIYFQGNSAPDKSGLPSDRFSAERTGGSVSTLTIQRTQQEDSAVYLCASSLVSWDHNEQFFGPGTRLTVL.

V gene TRBV19 combines with J gene TRBJ2-3; D not resolved. Germline values: CDR1 LNHDA, CDR2 SQIVND (reference sequence). The CDR3 runs to 14 residues. Between the trimmed V and J ends, which lost 7 bases and 0 bases, there was a span of 11 bases. This CDR3 reads CASKSSPSTDTQYF. The CDR3 bases are TGTGCCAGTAAATCTTCCCCCAGCACAGATACGCAGTATTTT.

This clonotype showed up just a few times. The chain employs TRBV20-1 and TRBJ1-1, with D maybe TRBD1 (5 bases). The CDR3 loop spans 13 amino acids. Germline CDR1 reads DFQATT; CDR2 reads SNEGSKA (reference sequence). V lost 5 bases and J 1 base, leaving 11 bases between the germline ends. CDR3 in amino acids: CSARGSSNTEAFF. The DNA of the CDR3 is TGCAGTGCTCGGGGCTCGTCGAACACTGAAGCTTTCTTT.

The chain joins TRBV4-3 to TRBJ1-1, with 7 bases that match TRBD1. CDR3 size: 15 residues. Germline V lookup: CDR1 LGHNA, CDR2 YSLEER. J gave up 7 bases and V 4 bases, and 12 bases lay outside the gene matches. The CDR3 spells CASSLSYGTVVEAFF. The CDR3 DNA follows: TGCGCCAGCAGCCTAAGCTACGGGACAGTCGTTGAAGCTTTCTTT.

The rearrangement links TRBV6-1 to TRBJ1-2; 7 nucleotides line up with TRBD1. Germline trimming cut 6 bases from V and 7 bases from J; bases unmatched to any gene: 8. The CDR3 length is 13 residues. In germline, CDR1 is MNHNS, CDR2 SASEGT. The CDR3 loop reads CASRTPQGCGYTF. The CDR3 region has the DNA TGTGCCAGCAGAACCCCACAGGGGTGTGGCTACACCTTC.